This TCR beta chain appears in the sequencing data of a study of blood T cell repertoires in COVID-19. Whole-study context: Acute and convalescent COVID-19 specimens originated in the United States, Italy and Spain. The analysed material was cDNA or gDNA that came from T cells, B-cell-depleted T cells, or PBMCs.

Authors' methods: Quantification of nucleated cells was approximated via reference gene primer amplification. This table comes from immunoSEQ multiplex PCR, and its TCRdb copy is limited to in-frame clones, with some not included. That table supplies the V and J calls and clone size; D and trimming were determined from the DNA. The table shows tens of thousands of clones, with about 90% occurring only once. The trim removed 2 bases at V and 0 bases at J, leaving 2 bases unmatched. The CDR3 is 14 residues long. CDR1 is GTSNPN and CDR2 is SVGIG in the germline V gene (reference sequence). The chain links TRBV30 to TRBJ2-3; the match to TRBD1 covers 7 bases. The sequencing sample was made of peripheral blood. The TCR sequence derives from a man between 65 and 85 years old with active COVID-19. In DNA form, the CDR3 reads TGTGCCTGGAGTTTGGGACAGAGCACAGATACGCAGTATTTT. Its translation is CAWSLGQSTDTQYF.